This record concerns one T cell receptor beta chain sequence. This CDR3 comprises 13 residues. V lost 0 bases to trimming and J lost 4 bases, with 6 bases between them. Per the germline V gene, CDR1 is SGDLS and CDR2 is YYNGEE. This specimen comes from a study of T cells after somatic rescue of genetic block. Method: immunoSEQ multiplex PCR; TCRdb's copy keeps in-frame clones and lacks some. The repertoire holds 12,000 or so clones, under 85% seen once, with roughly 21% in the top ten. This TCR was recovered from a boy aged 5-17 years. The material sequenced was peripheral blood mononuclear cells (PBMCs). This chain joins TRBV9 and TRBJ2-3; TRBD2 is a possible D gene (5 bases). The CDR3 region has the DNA TGTGCCAGCAGCGTAGTGAGGGCAGATACGCAGTATTTT. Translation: CASSVVRADTQYF.